The 20 T cell receptor beta chains given below trace back to one sample, sequenced in a study of T-cell memory formation after mild COVID-19. In TCRdb, the 5' RACE reads were re-called with MiXCR into one record per CDR3 protein. This repertoire shows about 62,000 distinct CDR3 sequences, roughly 10% found once; its top ten account for 0.95% to 1.3%. Source material: PBMCs or a T cell subset sorted from them (not recorded which). The origin of the receptors is a man aged 18 to 30 who had mild COVID-19 (a few samples of this study predate the infection). Cell type and time point are not known.

The rearrangement joins TRBV12-3 or TRBV12-4 to TRBJ1-2; D uncertain. The CDR3 is 13 amino acids. V shed 5 bases and J shed 1 base, with 8 bases lying between them. The CDR3 sequence: CASSENFNYGYTF. CDR3 coding DNA: TGTGCCAGCAGTGAAAACTTTAACTATGGCTACACCTTC.

This clonotype was detected ten times or more. The chain uses TRBV5-6 and TRBJ2-2, with 11 bases fitting TRBD2. In germline, CDR1 is SGHDT, CDR2 YYEEEE. With 1 base clipped from V and 5 bases from J, the junction kept 7 bases outside the gene matches. The CDR3 spans 17 residues. The CDR3 protein is CASSLLLAGGRTGELFF. CDR3 DNA sequence: TGTGCCAGCAGCTTGCTCCTAGCGGGGGGCAGGACCGGGGAGCTGTTTTTT.

The rearrangement joins TRBV20-1 to TRBJ1-1, with D possibly TRBD1 on 5 matching bases. The ends were cut back, 5 bases at V and 1 base at J, with 14 bases in the middle. CDR1 DFQATT and CDR2 SNEGSKA come from the germline V gene (reference sequence). The CDR3 is 14 residues long. CDR3 amino acids: CSAGGGNSNTEAFF. Here the CDR3 DNA reads TGCAGTGCTGGGGGAGGCAACTCGAACACTGAAGCTTTCTTT.

This clonotype was counted at least ten times. V usage is TRBV5-1 and J usage is TRBJ2-1, with 7 bases aligning to TRBD1. Germline-derived CDR1 and CDR2 are SGHRS and YFSETQ. This CDR3 is 16 amino acids long. The V and J ends lost 4 bases and 5 bases, in that order; junction bases with no gene match: 12. Written as DNA, the CDR3 is TGCGCCAGCAGCCTAACCCCTTGGACAGGCGACAATGAGCAGTTCTTC. Protein product: CASSLTPWTGDNEQFF.

This clonotype was picked up a small number of times. The gene calls are TRBV20-1 and TRBJ2-3; a weak D match, TRBD1 (6 bases). The CDR3 consists of 15 residues. Germline V lookup: CDR1 DFQATT, CDR2 SNEGSKA (reference sequence). The V end lost 2 bases, the J end lost 2 bases, and 14 bases lay between the germline ends. This CDR3 reads CSARMGAGFTDTQYF. In DNA form, the CDR3 reads TGCAGTGCTAGAATGGGGGCCGGGTTCACAGATACGCAGTATTTT.

In this sample, this clonotype turned up a few times. The chain recombines TRBV6-2 or TRBV6-3 with TRBJ1-5; possibly TRBD1 for D (6 bases). The CDR3 length is 15 residues. Deletions cut 6 bases from V and 4 bases from J, with 16 bases between. Germline V lookup: CDR1 MNHEY, CDR2 SVGEGT. CDR3 residues: CASSPRGAPNQPQHF. In nucleotides, the CDR3 is TGTGCCAGCAGCCCCCGGGGGGCGCCTAATCAGCCCCAGCATTTT.

The chain joins TRBV20-1 to TRBJ1-5; no clear D. The CDR3 contains 12 residues. Germline CDR1 is DFQATT and CDR2 is SNEGSKA (reference sequence). Trimming cost V 7 bases and J 4 bases, with 11 bases left between them. The CDR3 region is CSGQNPNQPQHF. The CDR3, as DNA: TGCAGTGGCCAGAATCCAAATCAGCCCCAGCATTTT.

The chain links TRBV5-4 to TRBJ1-1; 10 bases map to TRBD1. With V trimmed by 6 bases and J by 7 bases, 9 bases remained unmatched. The CDR3 spans 14 residues. Germline V gene sequence: CDR1 SGHNT, CDR2 YYREEE (reference sequence). The CDR3 is CASTRQGARNEAFF. The DNA for the CDR3 is TGTGCCAGCACACGACAGGGGGCGCGTAATGAAGCTTTCTTT.

This clonotype was counted between two and nine times. This rearrangement joins TRBV6-1 to TRBJ1-1; 7 bases fit TRBD1. Trimming removed 3 bases from V and 4 bases from J; junction bases left unmatched: 5. The CDR3 is 14 residues long. Germline V gene lookup returns CDR1 MNHNS and CDR2 SASEGT. For the CDR3, the DNA is TGTGCCAGCAGTGAGAACAGGGGAAGCACTGAAGCTTTCTTT. Encoded protein: CASSENRGSTEAFF.

The rearrangement links TRBV18 to TRBJ2-3, with a weak D call TRBD2 (6 bases). Germline CDR1 is KGHSH and CDR2 is LQKENI. The CDR3 spans 12 residues. Trimming removed 6 bases at V and 4 bases at J, with 8 bases between. CDR3: CASSSSADTQYF. In nucleotides, the CDR3 is TGTGCCAGCTCGTCTAGCGCAGATACGCAGTATTTT.

As for this clonotype: This may come from a read error, since a much larger clone is one base off. V is TRBV10-3 and J is TRBJ2-5; TRBD2 matches 9 bases. The CDR3 length is 14 residues. J was trimmed by 2 bases and V by 10 bases; bases with no gene match: 8. Germline V gene lookup returns CDR1 ENHRY and CDR2 SYGVKD. CDR3 amino acids: CANRSSGGQETQYF. The CDR3 DNA is TGTGCCAACAGAAGTAGCGGGGGTCAAGAGACCCAGTACTTC.

This clonotype was counted at least ten times. V is TRBV6-5 and J is TRBJ1-6, with D perhaps matching TRBD1 (6 bases). CDR1 MNHEY and CDR2 SVGAGI come from the germline V gene. V was cut by 6 bases and J by 0 bases, with 15 bases left in between. The CDR3 spans 17 residues. The CDR3: CASRPDSEGSYNSPLHF. CDR3 DNA sequence: TGTGCCAGCAGACCGGACAGCGAAGGCTCCTATAATTCACCCCTCCACTTT.

The chain joins TRBV20-1 to TRBJ1-3; weak D call: TRBD1 (5 bases). With 5 bases removed from V and 2 bases from J, the gap between germline ends came to 10 bases. Germline CDR1 reads DFQATT; CDR2 reads SNEGSKA (reference sequence). The CDR3 sequence is 13 residues long. The CDR3 DNA sequence: TGCAGTGCTTCAGGGAACACTGGAAACACCATATATTTT. Translated: CSASGNTGNTIYF.

This clonotype was observed many times. The chain uses TRBV7-6 and TRBJ2-5; D call uncertain. The germline V gene has CDR1 SGHVS and CDR2 FNYEAQ. The CDR3 is made up of 16 amino acids. Between the trimmed V and J ends, which lost 0 bases and 5 bases, there was a span of 16 bases. This CDR3 is CASSLALARFFETQYF. The CDR3 bases are TGTGCCAGCAGCTTAGCTCTCGCTAGATTTTTCGAGACCCAGTACTTC.

This clonotype has only one observation. This chain uses TRBV28 with TRBJ1-4; D is possibly TRBD1 (6 bases). In germline, CDR1 is MDHEN, CDR2 SYDVKM. The V and J ends lost 6 bases and 5 bases respectively, with 13 bases between them. The CDR3 spans 14 residues. The DNA of the CDR3 is TGTGCCAGCAGCACAGGGCCTCTCAATGAAAAACTGTTTTTT. Residues: CASSTGPLNEKLFF.

This clonotype was detected a few times. The chain links TRBV15 to TRBJ1-4; no clear D. The V end lost 0 bases, the J end lost 5 bases, and 22 bases lay between the germline ends. The CDR3 covers 19 residues. Germline V gives CDR1 LNHNV, CDR2 YYDKDF (reference sequence). In DNA, the CDR3 is TGTGCCACCAGCAGAGATAGAGCAGGTCGACGCCCTGGGAATGAAAAACTGTTTTTT. Its translation: CATSRDRAGRRPGNEKLFF. Drawing the rest from reference TRBV15 and TRBJ1-4, the complete variable domain is DAMVIQNPRYQVTQFGKPVTLSCSQTLNHNVMYWYQQKSSQAPKLLFHYYDKDFNNEADTPDNFQSRRPNTSFCFLDIRSPGLGDTAMYLCATSRDRAGRRPGNEKLFFGSGTQLSVL.

There are many counts of this clonotype. CDR3 sequence (DNA): TGTGCCAGCAGTCTCTATAGCGGGGGAATCACAGATACGCAGTATTTT. It yields the protein CASSLYSGGITDTQYF. The chain carries TRBV7-2 and TRBJ2-3; 9 nucleotides agree with TRBD2. V lost 6 bases and J lost 2; bases outside the gene matches: 9. The CDR3 runs 16 residues. The germline CDR1 and CDR2 sequences are SGHTA and FQGNSA.

This clonotype showed up just a few times. The genes are TRBV7-7 and TRBJ2-2; TRBD2 is a possible D gene (6 bases). V was clipped by 1 base and J by 6 bases, with 12 bases between them. Germline CDR1 reads SSHAT; CDR2 reads FNYEAQ (reference sequence). The CDR3 consists of 15 residues. CDR3 protein: CASSLELAGAGELFF. The CDR3 coding sequence is TGTGCCAGCAGCTTAGAACTAGCCGGGGCCGGGGAGCTGTTTTTT.

This clonotype was seen many times. The CDR3 DNA sequence: TGCGCCAGCAGCTTGCAGCCGGGTGTCCAGGTCTACGAGCAGTACTTC. It codes for CASSLQPGVQVYEQYF. The V and J genes are TRBV5-1 and TRBJ2-7; D is undetermined. Trimming took 1 base from V and 3 from J, leaving 17 bases between them. Looked up from germline, CDR1 is SGHRS and CDR2 is YFSETQ. The CDR3 has 16 residues.

This clonotype has a handful of counts. This sequence joins TRBV6-5 and TRBJ2-7; the D is unclear. Trimming removed 2 bases at V and 4 bases at J, with 18 bases between. The CDR3 loop spans 16 amino acids. Germline CDR1 is MNHEY and CDR2 is SVGAGI. Here the CDR3 DNA reads TGTGCCAGCAGTTACGGAGCCGCGTTTACCTCATACGAGCAGTACTTC. Translated: CASSYGAAFTSYEQYF.